Sequencing of this TCR beta chain was carried out in a study of blood T cell repertoires in COVID-19. About the research overall: Material from acute and convalescent COVID-19 was sourced from the United States, Italy and Spain. The cDNA or gDNA used as material had been derived from T cells, B-cell-depleted T cells, or PBMCs.

A Seattle source enrolled patients during active infection and followed them longitudinally. Authors' methods: Reference gene primer amplification gave estimated nucleated cell counts. Produced via immunoSEQ multiplex PCR; TCRdb's table is partial and in-frame only. The V and J calls and the clone size are those of that table, but D and trimming were determined from the DNA. The data contain under 450,000 clones, over 75% of them singletons. The CDR3 is 13 residues long. CDR1 is SGHTS and CDR2 is YDEGEE in the germline V gene. V was pared by 0 bases and J by 6 bases, with 6 bases between. The chain has TRBV5-8 and TRBJ2-2; unclear D gene. Sequencing input: peripheral blood. The sequence derives from a woman aged 40 to 50 with COVID-19, enrolled during active disease. The CDR3 spells CASSLVFSGELFF. CDR3 sequence (DNA): TGTGCCAGCAGCTTGGTGTTCTCCGGGGAGCTGTTTTTT.